These 29 T cell receptor beta chains were all obtained from the same sample, sequenced in a study of cytomegalovirus exposure and HLA in healthy donors. 60 Vbeta and 13 Jbeta primers were used in PCR. TCRdb's copy holds only in-frame clones and misses some; the assay was immunoSEQ multiplex PCR. The table lists just under 60,000 clones. The sequenced material came from PBMCs. The receptors here all came from a male donor in good health and CMV-seronegative.

The chain carries TRBV7-2 and TRBJ1-6, with 7 bases fitting TRBD1. Germline V CDR1 and CDR2: SGHTA, FQGNSA. The CDR3 consists of 16 residues. V dropped 5 bases and J dropped 7; count of bases not matched to a gene: 11. The CDR3 DNA is TGTGCCAGCAGCGCAATCTTTCCGGGACAGAATTCACCCCTCCACTTT. It encodes CASSAIFPGQNSPLHF.

The chain recombines TRBV6-5 with TRBJ1-5; 8 bases are shared with TRBD1. Germline CDR1 MNHEY, CDR2 SVGAGI. Trimming removed 2 bases from V and 7 bases from J; junction bases left unmatched: 4. CDR3 length equals 14 residues. This chain's CDR3 is CASSYDRGYQPQHF. CDR3 nucleotides: TGTGCCAGCAGTTACGACAGGGGATACCAGCCCCAGCATTTT.

The V gene is TRBV7-2, the J gene TRBJ2-1; TRBD2 matches 10 bases. The length of the CDR3 is 15 residues. With V trimmed by 4 bases and J by 6 bases, 6 bases remained unmatched. Per the germline V gene, CDR1 is SGHTA and CDR2 is FQGNSA. The CDR3 bases are TGTGCCAGCAGCTGGTTAGCGGGAGGCGGCAATGAGCAGTTCTTC. Its translation is CASSWLAGGGNEQFF. The full variable domain, completed using reference TRBV7-2 and TRBJ2-1, is GAGVSQSPSNKVTEKGKDVELRCDPISGHTALYWYRQSLGQGLEFLIYFQGNSAPDKSGLPSDRFSAERTGGSVSTLTIQRTQQEDSAVYLCASSWLAGGGNEQFFGPGTRLTVL.

The chain links TRBV6-1 to TRBJ1-5, with 10 positions matching TRBD1. The germline gives CDR1 MNHNS, CDR2 SASEGT. V shed 7 bases, J shed 5 bases, and the junction held 8 bases outside the gene matches. The CDR3 has 15 residues. CDR3 protein: CASTRTGGSDQPQHF. In nucleotides, the CDR3 is TGTGCCAGCACCCGGACAGGGGGATCGGATCAGCCCCAGCATTTT.

The chain couples TRBV19 to TRBJ1-1; the D gene is possibly TRBD1 (5 bases). Germline V CDR1 and CDR2: LNHDA, SQIVND (reference sequence). The V and J ends lost 6 bases and 1 base respectively, with 12 bases between them. The CDR3 runs 14 residues. The DNA for the CDR3 is TGTGCCAGTAGCCGCCGGGACTCGAACACTGAAGCTTTCTTT. Translating it yields CASSRRDSNTEAFF.

The rearrangement uses TRBV10-3 and TRBJ1-4; 7 nucleotides line up with TRBD1. Looked up from germline, CDR1 is ENHRY and CDR2 is SYGVKD. The CDR3 has 15 amino acids. V lost 2 bases and J lost 5; bases outside the gene matches: 5. The CDR3 is CAISEGDSLNEKLFF. The CDR3, as DNA: TGTGCCATCAGTGAGGGGGACAGTCTCAATGAAAAACTGTTTTTT.

The chain links TRBV4-1 to TRBJ2-2; 9 nucleotides align to TRBD1. The CDR3 length is 15 residues. Germline V gene sequence: CDR1 MGHRA, CDR2 YSYEKL. V was pared by 5 bases and J by 6 bases, with 7 bases of the junction left unmatched. The CDR3, as DNA: TGCGCCAGCAGCGCCCGGGACAGGGAGGCCGGGGAGCTGTTTTTT. Translation gives CASSARDREAGELFF.

The CDR3 sequence: CASSHGVSAGKTGELFF. CDR3 coding DNA: TGCGCCAGCAGCCACGGGGTTAGTGCGGGGAAAACCGGGGAGCTGTTTTTT. The chain carries TRBV4-1 and TRBJ2-2; possibly TRBD2 for D (6 bases). This CDR3 has 17 amino acids. V was clipped by 3 bases and J by 5 bases, with 19 bases between them. CDR1 and CDR2 (germline): MGHRA, YSYEKL.

V gene TRBV7-9 combines with J gene TRBJ1-4; 10 positions match TRBD1. Germline V gene data show CDR1 as SEHNR and CDR2 as FQNEAQ (reference sequence). The V and J ends lost 7 bases and 8 bases, in that order; junction bases with no gene match: 4. CDR3 length equals 13 residues. The CDR3 nucleotides are TGTGCCAGCACCCGACAGGGGGCCGAAAAACTGTTTTTT. This translates into CASTRQGAEKLFF.

CDR3 sequence reads: CASSSPRTGGNEQFF. The CDR3, as DNA: TGTGCCAGCAGCTCGCCCCGGACAGGGGGCAATGAGCAGTTCTTC. The chain links TRBV7-9 to TRBJ2-1, with TRBD1 matching over 10 bases. J was trimmed by 6 bases and V by 4 bases; bases with no gene match: 6. CDR3 length: 15 amino acids. CDR1 and CDR2 (germline): SEHNR, FQNEAQ (reference sequence).

This CDR3 reads CASSPGLSGANVLTF. DNA for the CDR3: TGTGCCAGCAGCCCAGGGCTCTCTGGGGCCAACGTCCTGACTTTC. The chain employs TRBV11-3 and TRBJ2-6, with D tentatively TRBD1 (5 bases). CDR3 length: 15 residues. V lost 5 bases to trimming and J lost 0 bases, with 8 bases between them. CDR1 is SGHNT, CDR2 YENEEA, per germline.

The V and J genes are TRBV13 and TRBJ2-3; unclear D gene. Germline V gene lookup returns CDR1 PRHDT and CDR2 FYEKMQ (reference sequence). V lost 1 base, J lost 6 bases, and 8 bases lay in between. This CDR3 has 13 residues. CDR3 region: CASSLAGGDTQYF. Here the CDR3 DNA reads TGTGCCAGCAGCTTAGCGGGTGGGGATACGCAGTATTTT. Full variable domain (remainder filled in from reference TRBV13 and TRBJ2-3): AAGVIQSPRHLIKEKRETATLKCYPIPRHDTVYWYQQGPGQDPQFLISFYEKMQSDKGSIPDRFSAQQFSDYHSELNMSSLELGDSALYFCASSLAGGDTQYFGPGTRLTVL.

This chain connects TRBV6-4 to TRBJ2-1; 8 nucleotides agree with TRBD2. V was pared by 1 base and J by 5 bases, with 10 bases of the junction left unmatched. Per germline, CDR1 MRHNA and CDR2 SNTAGT. CDR3 length equals 17 residues. The CDR3 nucleotides read TGTGCCAGCAGTGACTTGGAAGCGGGAGACGACGACAATGAGCAGTTCTTC. It yields the protein CASSDLEAGDDDNEQFF.

The chain has TRBV6-5 and TRBJ2-2, with D perhaps matching TRBD2 (5 bases). Germline-derived CDR1 and CDR2 are MNHEY and SVGAGI. The CDR3 runs 14 residues. V gave up 6 bases and J gave up 6 bases, with 14 bases separating them. The CDR3 is CASRRRPGAGELFF. For the CDR3, the DNA is TGTGCCAGCAGAAGACGTCCCGGGGCCGGGGAGCTGTTTTTT.

For the CDR3, the DNA is TGTGCCAGTAGTATTGTCTTAAGGGAAGGGGACGAGCAGTACTTC. Encoded protein: CASSIVLREGDEQYF. The chain couples TRBV19 to TRBJ2-7, with D possibly TRBD1 on 5 matching bases. Trimming pared 3 bases from V and 5 bases from J, leaving 17 bases between. CDR1 is LNHDA, CDR2 SQIVND, per germline (reference sequence). CDR3 length: 15 amino acids. Filled out from reference TRBV19 and TRBJ2-7, the complete variable domain reads DGGITQSPKYLFRKEGQNVTLSCEQNLNHDAMYWYRQDPGQGLRLIYYSQIVNDFQKGDIAEGYSVSREKKESFPLTVTSAQKNPTAFYLCASSIVLREGDEQYFGPGTRLTVT.

The chain recombines TRBV6-6 with TRBJ2-7; TRBD2 agrees at 10 bases. The germline gives CDR1 MNHNY, CDR2 SVGAGI (reference sequence). The CDR3 is 14 residues long. Trimming at V came to 5 bases and at J to 2 bases, leaving 3 bases not matched to a gene. CDR3 loop: CASSRLAGPYEQYF. In DNA, the CDR3 is TGTGCCAGCAGTCGACTAGCGGGCCCCTACGAGCAGTACTTC.

The V and J genes are TRBV19 and TRBJ1-5; D not resolved. The CDR3 spans 15 residues. V lost 5 bases and J 2 bases, leaving 13 bases between the germline ends. The germline CDR1 and CDR2 sequences are LNHDA and SQIVND (reference sequence). The CDR3 bases are TGTGCCAGTAGTGACGGGGAAAGACGCAATCAGCCCCAGCATTTT. As protein: CASSDGERRNQPQHF.

The chain couples TRBV30 to TRBJ2-6, with D tentatively TRBD2 (6 bases). Trimming took 6 bases from V and 0 from J, leaving 15 bases between them. The CDR3 runs to 16 residues. The germline V gene has CDR1 GTSNPN and CDR2 SVGIG (reference sequence). This CDR3 reads CACGGPAFSGANVLTF. In DNA form, the CDR3 reads TGTGCCTGCGGAGGGCCGGCCTTCTCTGGGGCCAACGTCCTGACTTTC.

On this clone: Other DNA sequences from this sample encode an identical CDR3 as well. The chain combines TRBV6-1 with TRBJ2-3, with TRBD2 matching 8 bases. The CDR3 consists of 14 residues. Trimming cost V 6 bases and J 11 bases; bases outside gene matches: 13. Germline-derived CDR1 and CDR2 are MNHNS and SASEGT. The CDR3 protein is CASSPGTSGRGQYF. The DNA of the CDR3 is TGTGCCAGCAGCCCCGGGACGAGCGGGAGAGGGCAGTATTTT.

This chain joins TRBV9 and TRBJ1-1, with a possible D match to TRBD1 (6 bases). Germline CDR1 is SGDLS and CDR2 is YYNGEE. The CDR3 is 14 residues long. V was pared by 0 bases and J by 11 bases, with 17 bases between. CDR3 protein: CASSVEDSASKAFF. The CDR3 region has the DNA TGTGCCAGCAGCGTAGAGGACAGTGCCAGTAAGGCTTTCTTT.

This sequence joins TRBV6-6 and TRBJ2-2; TRBD1 matches 9 bases. The CDR3 is 15 amino acids. Looked up from germline, CDR1 is MNHNY and CDR2 is SVGAGI (reference sequence). J gave up 7 bases and V 7 bases, and 10 bases lay outside the gene matches. DNA of the CDR3: TGTGCCAGCACCGAGGGACAGGGCTTCTTCGGGGAGCTGTTTTTT. This translates into CASTEGQGFFGELFF.

The chain employs TRBV10-1 and TRBJ1-1, with D possibly TRBD1 on 6 matching bases. From germline, CDR1 is WNHNN and CDR2 SYGVQD (reference sequence). The CDR3 runs 15 residues. V lost 6 bases to trimming and J lost 1 base, with 15 bases between them. CDR3 nucleotides: TGCGCCAGCAGCCCCGGACAGAGGGGGAACACTGAAGCTTTCTTT. This codes for CASSPGQRGNTEAFF.

V and J are TRBV5-6 and TRBJ2-2, with no clear D. The germline V and J ends were trimmed by 4 bases and 5 bases, with 12 bases remaining between them. Germline V gene lookup returns CDR1 SGHDT and CDR2 YYEEEE. The CDR3 has 14 residues. The CDR3 protein is CASSLTPRTGELFF. CDR3 nucleotide sequence: TGTGCCAGCAGCCTTACTCCACGGACCGGGGAGCTGTTTTTT.

The chain uses TRBV6-6 and TRBJ2-7, with TRBD2 as a possible D gene (6 bases). Germline V CDR1 and CDR2: MNHNY, SVGAGI (reference sequence). This CDR3 has 14 amino acids. Trimming left V 5 bases short and J 2 bases short, with 13 bases between. The DNA of the CDR3 is TGTGCCAGCAGTCCCAGCGGGCTTGCCTACGAGCAGTACTTC. It yields the protein CASSPSGLAYEQYF.

The chain is built from TRBV19 and TRBJ2-3; 7 nucleotides align to TRBD2. Germline V gene lookup returns CDR1 LNHDA and CDR2 SQIVND (reference sequence). With 6 bases clipped from V and 2 bases from J, the junction kept 8 bases outside the gene matches. CDR3 size: 15 residues. This CDR3 is CASRMTSSPTDTQYF. In DNA, the CDR3 is TGTGCCAGTAGGATGACTAGCAGCCCCACAGATACGCAGTATTTT. The full variable domain, with the rest looked up from reference TRBV19 and TRBJ2-3, is DGGITQSPKYLFRKEGQNVTLSCEQNLNHDAMYWYRQDPGQGLRLIYYSQIVNDFQKGDIAEGYSVSREKKESFPLTVTSAQKNPTAFYLCASRMTSSPTDTQYFGPGTRLTVL.

The chain has TRBV13 and TRBJ2-3, with TRBD2 matching 12 bases. The CDR3 has 17 amino acids. Looked up from germline, CDR1 is PRHDT and CDR2 is FYEKMQ (reference sequence). Losses at the gene ends were 1 base for V and 0 bases for J; bases not matched to a gene: 2. CDR3 DNA: TGTGCCAGCAGCTTAGTGACTAGCGGGAGTAGCACAGATACGCAGTATTTT. This translates into CASSLVTSGSSTDTQYF.

This chain connects TRBV4-2 to TRBJ1-4; D remains unclear. CDR1 and CDR2 (germline): LGHNA, YNFKEQ. This CDR3 has 14 residues. The germline V and J ends were trimmed by 4 bases and 5 bases, with 11 bases remaining between them. The DNA for the CDR3 is TGTGCCAGCAGCCGAGAAAGGGAGAATGAAAAACTGTTTTTT. Encoded protein: CASSRERENEKLFF.

The rearrangement joins TRBV7-3 to TRBJ2-2, with TRBD1 matching over 8 bases. With 5 bases clipped from V and 4 bases from J, the junction kept 6 bases outside the gene matches. CDR1 SGHTA and CDR2 FQGTGA come from the germline V gene. The CDR3 has 15 residues. The CDR3 DNA reads TGTGCCAGCAGCCAAACAGGGGGAGGCACCGGGGAGCTGTTTTTT. This sequence encodes CASSQTGGGTGELFF.

The chain recombines TRBV11-3 with TRBJ2-3, with 9 bases matching TRBD1. CDR3 length: 15 amino acids. The J segment lost 0 bases and the V segment lost 5 bases, leaving 3 bases of the junction unmatched. Germline values: CDR1 SGHNT, CDR2 YENEEA. The CDR3 nucleotides are TGTGCCAGCAGCACCGGGACAGGGAGCACAGATACGCAGTATTTT. The encoded protein is CASSTGTGSTDTQYF. Full variable domain (remainder filled in from reference TRBV11-3 and TRBJ2-3): EAGVVQSPRYKIIEKKQPVAFWCNPISGHNTLYWYLQNLGQGPELLIRYENEEAVDDSQLPKDRFSAERLKGVDSTLKIQPAELGDSAVYLCASSTGTGSTDTQYFGPGTRLTVL.